A single T cell receptor (beta chain) is shown here with its context. Its target is unknown. The data were taken from a study of beta chain features in type 1 diabetes. Findings and caveats of the study: Type 1 diabetes patients had TCRB CDR3s that were shorter (moderately but significantly so) in all four CD4+ subsets.

The length of the CDR3 is 15 residues. CDR1 is MNHEY and CDR2 is SVGAGI in the germline V gene. Trimming took 6 bases from V and 6 from J, leaving 18 bases between them. Isolated RNA was reverse transcribed in full, so expressed TCRB transcripts were sequenced. TCRdb keeps only in-frame clones here, not all; method: immunoSEQ multiplex PCR. The sample lists some 660,000 clones, around an eighth occurring once. The sequencing sample was made of naive CD4+ T cells from blood. This receptor was identified in a man younger than 30 with type 1 diabetes. The chain links TRBV6-5 to TRBJ1-5, with TRBD1 as a possible D gene (5 bases). The CDR3, as DNA: TGTGCCAGCAGCCGCCAGAGGGGTTGGAGTCAGCCCCAGCATTTT. This codes for CASSRQRGWSQPQHF.